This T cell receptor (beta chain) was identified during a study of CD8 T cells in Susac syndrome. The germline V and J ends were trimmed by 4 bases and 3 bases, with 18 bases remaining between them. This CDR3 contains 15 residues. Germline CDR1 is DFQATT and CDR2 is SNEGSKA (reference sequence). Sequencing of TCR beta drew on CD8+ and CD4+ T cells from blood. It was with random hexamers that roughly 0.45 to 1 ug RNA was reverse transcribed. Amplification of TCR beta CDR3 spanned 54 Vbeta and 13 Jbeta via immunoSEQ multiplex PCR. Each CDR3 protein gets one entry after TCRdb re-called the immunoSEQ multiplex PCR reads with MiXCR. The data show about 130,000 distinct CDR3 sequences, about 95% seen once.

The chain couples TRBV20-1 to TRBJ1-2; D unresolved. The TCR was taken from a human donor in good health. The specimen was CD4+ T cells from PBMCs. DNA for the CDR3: TGCAGTGCTACTAAAACAGTGCAGGTGGACTATGGCTACACCTTC. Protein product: CSATKTVQVDYGYTF.